The 3 T cell receptor beta chains below all came from one sample that was sequenced in a study of cytomegalovirus exposure and HLA in healthy donors. Use of 60 Vbeta and 13 Jbeta primers characterized the PCR. Profiled with immunoSEQ multiplex PCR; TCRdb holds only in-frame clones, not every one. Across around 150,000 clones, the top ten clones capture less than 3.5% of the sample. What was sequenced was PBMCs. The receptors were sampled from a man aged 40-55 years in good health and CMV-seronegative.

The V call is TRBV15, the J call TRBJ2-6; TRBD2 is a possible D gene (6 bases). Germline CDR1 LNHNV, CDR2 YYDKDF (reference sequence). Trimming pared 3 bases from V and 2 bases from J, leaving 11 bases between. The CDR3 spans 16 residues. CDR3 protein: CATSREGSPGANVLTF. In DNA form, the CDR3 reads TGTGCCACCAGCAGGGAGGGTAGCCCTGGGGCCAACGTCCTGACTTTC.

The chain recombines TRBV19 with TRBJ2-1, with 11 bases identical to TRBD2. Germline CDR1 reads LNHDA; CDR2 reads SQIVND (reference sequence). The J segment lost 9 bases and the V segment lost 3 bases, leaving 4 bases of the junction unmatched. CDR3 length: 14 residues. The CDR3 DNA sequence: TGTGCCAGTAGTATTAGCGGGGGGGCTGTTGAGCAGTTCTTC. It encodes CASSISGGAVEQFF.

The chain links TRBV4-1 to TRBJ1-2; D is undetermined. The CDR3 sequence is 13 residues long. With 0 bases removed from V and 4 bases from J, the gap between germline ends came to 6 bases. Germline V gene sequence: CDR1 MGHRA, CDR2 YSYEKL. DNA of the CDR3: TGCGCCAGCAGCCAAGACAGTGGCTATGGCTACACCTTC. It specifies CASSQDSGYGYTF.